The entry below gives a single TCR beta chain sequence along with its context. These data originate in a study of blood T cell repertoires in COVID-19. Study-level background: Acute and convalescent COVID-19 samples came from the United States, Italy and Spain. T cells, B-cell-depleted T cells, or PBMCs provided the cDNA or gDNA that served as material.

J was trimmed by 7 bases and V by 3 bases; bases with no gene match: 5. Germline V lookup: CDR1 KGHSH, CDR2 LQKENI. The CDR3 is made up of 13 amino acids. In the original processing: Researchers report that nucleated cell counts were estimated from reference gene primer amplification. Profiling relied on immunoSEQ multiplex PCR, and the TCRdb table lists in-frame clones only, not all of them. The DNA was the basis for D and trimming; V, J and clone size are from that table. The sample shows 50,000 to 80,000 clones, about nine tenths of them seen only once. Sequencing input: peripheral blood. The source is a woman of 80 years or more with active COVID-19. The chain employs TRBV18 and TRBJ1-1; TRBD1 matches at 7 bases. Here the CDR3 reads CASSPDRDNEAFF. CDR3 in DNA: TGTGCCAGCTCACCCGACAGGGATAATGAAGCTTTCTTT.